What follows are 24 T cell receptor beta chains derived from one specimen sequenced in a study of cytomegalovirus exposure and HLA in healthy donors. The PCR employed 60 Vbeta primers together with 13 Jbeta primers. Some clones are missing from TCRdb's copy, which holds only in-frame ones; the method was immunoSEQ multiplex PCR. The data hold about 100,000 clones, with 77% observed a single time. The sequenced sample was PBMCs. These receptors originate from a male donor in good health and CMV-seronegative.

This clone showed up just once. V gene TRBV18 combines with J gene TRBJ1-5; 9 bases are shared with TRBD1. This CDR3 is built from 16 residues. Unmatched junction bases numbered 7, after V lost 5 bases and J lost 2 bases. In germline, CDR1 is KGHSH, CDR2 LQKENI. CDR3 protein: CASSSGQGLGNQPQHF. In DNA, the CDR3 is TGTGCCAGCTCATCGGGACAGGGTTTGGGCAATCAGCCCCAGCATTTT.

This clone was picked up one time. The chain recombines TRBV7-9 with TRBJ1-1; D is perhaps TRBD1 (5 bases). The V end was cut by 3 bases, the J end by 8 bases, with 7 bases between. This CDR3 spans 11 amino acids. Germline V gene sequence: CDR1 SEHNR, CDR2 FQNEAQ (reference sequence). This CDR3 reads CASSFRGEAFF. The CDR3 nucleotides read TGTGCCAGCAGCTTCCGGGGGGAAGCTTTCTTT.

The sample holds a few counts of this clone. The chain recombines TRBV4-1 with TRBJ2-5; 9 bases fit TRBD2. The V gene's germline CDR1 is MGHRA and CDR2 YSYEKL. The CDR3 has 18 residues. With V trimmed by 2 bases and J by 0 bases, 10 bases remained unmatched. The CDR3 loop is CASSQQDASGTYQETQYF. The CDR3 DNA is TGCGCCAGCAGCCAACAGGACGCTAGCGGGACCTACCAAGAGACCCAGTACTTC.

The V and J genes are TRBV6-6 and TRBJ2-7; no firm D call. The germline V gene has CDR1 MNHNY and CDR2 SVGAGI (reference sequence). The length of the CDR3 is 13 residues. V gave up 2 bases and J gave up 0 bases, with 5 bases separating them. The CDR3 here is CASSYLVSYEQYF. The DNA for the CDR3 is TGTGCCAGCAGTTACCTCGTCTCCTACGAGCAGTACTTC.

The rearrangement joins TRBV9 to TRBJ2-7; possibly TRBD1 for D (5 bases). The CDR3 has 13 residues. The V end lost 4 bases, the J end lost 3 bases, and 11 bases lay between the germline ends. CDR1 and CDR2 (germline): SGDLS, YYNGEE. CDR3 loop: CASSPGFRYEQYF. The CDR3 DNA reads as TGTGCCAGCAGCCCAGGGTTTCGCTACGAGCAGTACTTC.

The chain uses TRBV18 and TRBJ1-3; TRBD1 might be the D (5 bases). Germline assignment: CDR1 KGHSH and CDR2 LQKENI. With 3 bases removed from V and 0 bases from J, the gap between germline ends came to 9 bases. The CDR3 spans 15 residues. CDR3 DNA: TGTGCCAGCTCACCGCGCCAGGGCTCTGGAAACACCATATATTTT. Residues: CASSPRQGSGNTIYF.

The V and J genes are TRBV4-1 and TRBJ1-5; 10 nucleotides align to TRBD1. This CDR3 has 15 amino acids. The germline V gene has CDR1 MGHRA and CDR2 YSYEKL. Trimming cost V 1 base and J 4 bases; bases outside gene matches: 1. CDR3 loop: CASSQGDRGNQPQHF. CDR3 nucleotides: TGCGCCAGCAGCCAAGGGGACAGGGGAAATCAGCCCCAGCATTTT.

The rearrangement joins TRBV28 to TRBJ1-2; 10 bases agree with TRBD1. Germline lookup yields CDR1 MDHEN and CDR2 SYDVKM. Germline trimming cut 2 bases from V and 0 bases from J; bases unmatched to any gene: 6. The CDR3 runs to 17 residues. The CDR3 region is CASSLGWGQGTNYGYTF. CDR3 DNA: TGTGCCAGCAGTTTAGGTTGGGGACAGGGGACTAACTATGGCTACACCTTC.

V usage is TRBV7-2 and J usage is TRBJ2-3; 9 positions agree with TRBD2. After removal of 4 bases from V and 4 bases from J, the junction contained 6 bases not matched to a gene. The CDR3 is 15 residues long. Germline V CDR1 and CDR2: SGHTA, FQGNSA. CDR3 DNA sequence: TGTGCCAGCAGCTCCGTAGCGGGAGTGGCAGATACGCAGTATTTT. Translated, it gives CASSSVAGVADTQYF.

The chain's CDR3 is CAIRQTTTRPTDTQYF. For the CDR3, the DNA is TGTGCCATCAGGCAGACTACGACGAGACCAACGGATACGCAGTATTTT. The rearrangement uses TRBV7-9 and TRBJ2-3; D might be TRBD2 (5 bases). Germline values: CDR1 SEHNR, CDR2 FQNEAQ (reference sequence). Trimming stripped 10 bases from V and 6 bases from J, with 26 bases between. The CDR3 totals 16 residues.

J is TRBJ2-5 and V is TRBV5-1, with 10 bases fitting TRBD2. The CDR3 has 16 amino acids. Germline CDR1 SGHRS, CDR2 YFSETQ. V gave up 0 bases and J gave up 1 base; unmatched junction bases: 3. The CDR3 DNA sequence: TGCGCCAGCAGCTTGGCTAGCGGGAGTACCCAAGAGACCCAGTACTTC. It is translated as CASSLASGSTQETQYF.

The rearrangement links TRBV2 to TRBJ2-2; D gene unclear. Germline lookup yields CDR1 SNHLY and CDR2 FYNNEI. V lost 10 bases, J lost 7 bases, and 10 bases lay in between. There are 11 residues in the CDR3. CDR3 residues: CATTRGGELFF. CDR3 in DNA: TGTGCCACCACTCGCGGCGGGGAGCTGTTTTTT.

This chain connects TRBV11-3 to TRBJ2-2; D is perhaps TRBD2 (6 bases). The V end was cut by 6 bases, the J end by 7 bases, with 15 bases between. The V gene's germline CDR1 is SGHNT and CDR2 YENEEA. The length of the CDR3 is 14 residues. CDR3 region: CASSTGVNGGELFF. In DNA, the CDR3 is TGTGCCAGCAGTACGGGAGTCAATGGCGGGGAGCTGTTTTTT.

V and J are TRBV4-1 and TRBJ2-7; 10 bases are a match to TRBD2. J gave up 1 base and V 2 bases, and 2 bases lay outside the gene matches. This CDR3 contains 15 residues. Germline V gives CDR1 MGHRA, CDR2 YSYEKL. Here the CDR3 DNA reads TGCGCCAGCAGCCAACTAGCGGGGGCATCCTACGAGCAGTACTTC. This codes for CASSQLAGASYEQYF.

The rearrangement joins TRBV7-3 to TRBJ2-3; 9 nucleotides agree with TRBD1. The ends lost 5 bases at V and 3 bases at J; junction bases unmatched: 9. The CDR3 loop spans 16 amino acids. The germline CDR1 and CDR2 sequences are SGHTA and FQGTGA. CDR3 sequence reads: CASSARDRAITDTQYF. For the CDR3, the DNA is TGTGCCAGCAGCGCCCGGGACAGGGCAATAACAGATACGCAGTATTTT.

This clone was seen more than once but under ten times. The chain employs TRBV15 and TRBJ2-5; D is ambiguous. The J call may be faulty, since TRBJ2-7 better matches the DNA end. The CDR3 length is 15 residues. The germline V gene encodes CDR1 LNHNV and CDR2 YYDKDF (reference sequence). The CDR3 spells CATSRETTAGYEQYF. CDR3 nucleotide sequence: TGTGCCACCAGCAGAGAGACAACCGCCGGCTACGAGCAGTACTTC.

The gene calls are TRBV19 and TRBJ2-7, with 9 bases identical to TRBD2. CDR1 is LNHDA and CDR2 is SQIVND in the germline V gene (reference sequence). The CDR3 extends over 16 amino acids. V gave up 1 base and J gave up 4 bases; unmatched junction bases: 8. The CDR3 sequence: CASSIGSASGIYEQYF. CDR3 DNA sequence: TGTGCCAGTAGTATAGGATCGGCTAGCGGGATTTACGAGCAGTACTTC.

In DNA form, the CDR3 reads TGTGCCAGCACAGGGAATAGTGGAAACACCATATATTTT. Its protein is CASTGNSGNTIYF. This chain connects TRBV2 to TRBJ1-3; TRBD1 is a possible D gene (5 bases). V dropped 7 bases and J dropped 3 bases, with 10 bases sitting between them. Germline V gives CDR1 SNHLY, CDR2 FYNNEI. CDR3 length: 13 residues.

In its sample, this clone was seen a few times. The CDR3 DNA sequence: TGTGCCAGCAGCTCCCGACTAACGTCCTACGAGCAGTACTTC. Translation: CASSSRLTSYEQYF. The chain couples TRBV7-6 to TRBJ2-5; D perhaps matches TRBD2 (5 bases). The J call could be wrong; TRBJ2-7 is a better fit for the DNA end. Per the germline V gene, CDR1 is SGHVS and CDR2 is FNYEAQ. There are 14 residues in the CDR3.

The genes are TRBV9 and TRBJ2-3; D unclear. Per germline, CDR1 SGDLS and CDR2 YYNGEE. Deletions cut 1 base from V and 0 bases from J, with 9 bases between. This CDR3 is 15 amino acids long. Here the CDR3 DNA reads TGTGCCAGCAGCGTAACGGTCCAAAGCACAGATACGCAGTATTTT. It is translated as CASSVTVQSTDTQYF.

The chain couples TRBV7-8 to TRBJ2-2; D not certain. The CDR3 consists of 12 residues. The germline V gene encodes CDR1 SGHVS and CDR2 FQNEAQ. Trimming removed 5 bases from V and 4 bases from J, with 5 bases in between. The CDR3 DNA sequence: TGTGCCAGCAGCAGCGTCACCGGGGAGCTGTTTTTT. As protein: CASSSVTGELFF.

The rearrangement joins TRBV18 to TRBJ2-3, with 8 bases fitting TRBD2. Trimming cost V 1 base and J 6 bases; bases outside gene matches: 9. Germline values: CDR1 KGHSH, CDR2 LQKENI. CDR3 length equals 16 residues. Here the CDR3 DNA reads TGTGCCAGCTCACCACTCGGGACTAGTTATTCGGATACGCAGTATTTT. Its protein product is CASSPLGTSYSDTQYF.

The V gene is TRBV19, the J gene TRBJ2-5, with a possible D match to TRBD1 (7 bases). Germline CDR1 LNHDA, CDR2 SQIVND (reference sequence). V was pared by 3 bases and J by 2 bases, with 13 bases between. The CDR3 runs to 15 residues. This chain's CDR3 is CASSIGGTVQETQYF. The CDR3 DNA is TGTGCCAGTAGTATTGGAGGGACAGTACAAGAGACCCAGTACTTC.

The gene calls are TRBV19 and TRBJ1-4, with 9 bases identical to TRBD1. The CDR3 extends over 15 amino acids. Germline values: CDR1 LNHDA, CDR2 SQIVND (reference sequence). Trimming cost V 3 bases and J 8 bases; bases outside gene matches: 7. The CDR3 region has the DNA TGTGCCAGTAGTATCGGGACAGGGTTTCGAGAAAAACTGTTTTTT. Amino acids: CASSIGTGFREKLFF. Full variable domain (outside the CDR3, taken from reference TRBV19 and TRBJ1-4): DGGITQSPKYLFRKEGQNVTLSCEQNLNHDAMYWYRQDPGQGLRLIYYSQIVNDFQKGDIAEGYSVSREKKESFPLTVTSAQKNPTAFYLCASSIGTGFREKLFFGSGTQLSVL.